This entry lists 20 T cell receptor beta chains sequenced from one sample in a study of CD8+ T cells in alopecia areata. Extracted from the samples, RNA was reverse transcribed into cDNA to serve as the sequencing template. Sequenced by immunoSEQ multiplex PCR; TCRdb stores in-frame clones only, minus some. Of 100,000 to 140,000 clones detected, about 83% appear once; the ten largest clones hold roughly 23%. Treatment in this sample: oral pan-JAK inhibitor, 5-10 mg twice daily. The material sequenced was CD8+ T cells sorted from blood, taken at week 24, from a patient treated with tofacitinib. All receptors derive from a human donor with alopecia areata.

This chain uses TRBV30 with TRBJ1-1, with unresolved D. CDR3 length: 12 residues. Trimming removed 5 bases from V and 1 base from J, with 8 bases in between. Germline V CDR1 and CDR2: GTSNPN, SVGIG (reference sequence). The CDR3 bases are TGTGCCTGGGGGCTGGGGAACACTGAAGCTTTCTTT. Translation: CAWGLGNTEAFF.

The chain uses TRBV5-6 and TRBJ2-7; D not resolved. The CDR3 is 13 amino acids. Looked up from germline, CDR1 is SGHDT and CDR2 is YYEEEE. Trimming pared 0 bases from V and 4 bases from J, leaving 8 bases between. The CDR3 loop reads CASSLGAAYEQYF. CDR3 DNA sequence: TGTGCCAGCAGCTTGGGGGCAGCTTACGAGCAGTACTTC.

The chain is built from TRBV2 and TRBJ2-7; D remains unclear. Germline lookup yields CDR1 SNHLY and CDR2 FYNNEI. The CDR3 sequence is 11 residues long. V dropped 7 bases and J dropped 5 bases, with 9 bases sitting between them. CDR3 residues: CASTRGHEQYF. CDR3 sequence (DNA): TGTGCCAGCACCCGAGGCCACGAGCAGTACTTC.

Concerning this clone itself: This sample includes further DNA sequences coding for the same CDR3. The chain joins TRBV30 to TRBJ2-7, with 9 bases lining up with TRBD2. The germline gives CDR1 GTSNPN, CDR2 SVGIG (reference sequence). V lost 3 bases, J lost 4 bases, and 10 bases stayed unmatched. The CDR3 runs to 15 residues. The CDR3 DNA reads TGTGCCTGGAGATCAGCGGGGGGTCTCTCTTACGAGCAGTACTTC. The encoded protein is CAWRSAGGLSYEQYF.

This sequence joins TRBV4-1 and TRBJ2-6; 10 positions agree with TRBD1. The germline V gene has CDR1 MGHRA and CDR2 YSYEKL. The trim removed 3 bases at V and 2 bases at J, leaving 7 bases unmatched. The CDR3 is 18 amino acids. The CDR3 DNA follows: TGCGCCAGCAGCCAGGGGACAGGGGATTTTCCTGGGGCCAACGTCCTGACTTTC. Residues: CASSQGTGDFPGANVLTF.

V usage is TRBV15 and J usage is TRBJ2-7; D not certain. CDR1 and CDR2 (germline): LNHNV, YYDKDF (reference sequence). CDR3 length: 14 amino acids. The V gene lost 0 bases and the J gene lost 3 bases, with 9 bases spanning the gap. The CDR3 sequence: CATSRDRQVYEQYF. The CDR3 bases are TGTGCCACCAGCAGAGATCGTCAGGTCTACGAGCAGTACTTC.

This clone was counted a few times. The junction does not match germline at one end; this may be a read error. The chain carries TRBV5-4 and TRBJ1-2; D call uncertain. The germline V gene has CDR1 SGHNT and CDR2 YYREEE (reference sequence). The CDR3 consists of 11 residues. The CDR3 region has the DNA TGTGCCTTCGGCCCGACCCGAGAGTTCCCCTTC. It specifies CAFGPTREFPF. Supplemented by reference TRBV5-4 and TRBJ1-2, the full variable domain reads ETGVTQSPTHLIKTRGQQVTLRCSSQSGHNTVSWYQQALGQGPQFIFQYYREEENGRGNFPPRFSGLQFPNYSSELNVNALELDDSALYLCAFGPTREFPFGSGTRLTVV.

This clone was seen only once. The J gene is TRBJ2-3, the V gene TRBV7-8, with D perhaps assigned TRBD1 or TRBD2 (6 bases each). Trimming stripped 5 bases from V and 0 bases from J, with 27 bases between. The CDR3 is 20 amino acids. From germline, CDR1 is SGHVS and CDR2 FQNEAQ. The CDR3 region has the DNA TGTGCCAGCAGCGGACGGCGAGTAGTGCGGGACAAGACTAGCACAGATACGCAGTATTTT. It codes for CASSGRRVVRDKTSTDTQYF.

This sequence joins TRBV29-1 and TRBJ2-2; D is uncertain. V dropped 6 bases and J dropped 3 bases, with 8 bases sitting between them. The germline CDR1 and CDR2 sequences are SQVTM and ANQGSEA. CDR3 length equals 12 residues. The CDR3: CSVPGYTGELFF. Written as DNA, the CDR3 is TGCAGCGTCCCCGGTTACACCGGGGAGCTGTTTTTT.

The chain combines TRBV10-3 with TRBJ2-7; TRBD1 aligns across 7 bases. CDR1 is ENHRY and CDR2 is SYGVKD in the germline V gene. The CDR3 sequence is 14 residues long. Trimming took 7 bases from V and 1 from J; bases not matched to a gene: 7. CDR3 nucleotides: TGTGCCATCAAAGCTGAGGGGGCATCCTACGAGCAGTACTTC. It codes for CAIKAEGASYEQYF.

The J gene is TRBJ1-2, the V gene TRBV4-3, with D maybe TRBD1 (6 bases). The CDR3 is 15 residues long. Trimming removed 4 bases from V and 5 bases from J, with 17 bases in between. The germline V gene has CDR1 LGHNA and CDR2 YSLEER. CDR3 DNA sequence: TGCGCCAGCAGCCCGGCCACGGGGGGCTCTTATGGCTACACCTTC. This sequence encodes CASSPATGGSYGYTF.

The rearrangement joins TRBV2 to TRBJ2-3, with 8 positions matching TRBD2. Germline CDR1 reads SNHLY; CDR2 reads FYNNEI. The CDR3 has 14 amino acids. The trim removed 5 bases at V and 1 base at J, leaving 2 bases unmatched. This CDR3 is CASSSGGGTDTQYF. The CDR3 bases are TGTGCCAGCAGTAGCGGGGGAGGCACAGATACGCAGTATTTT.

This clone was counted a single time. This chain uses TRBV4-3 with TRBJ2-1; 9 bases match TRBD1. Germline CDR1 reads LGHNA; CDR2 reads YSLEER. The CDR3 loop spans 17 amino acids. After removal of 0 bases from V and 2 bases from J, the junction contained 5 bases not matched to a gene. The CDR3 DNA reads as TGCGCCAGCAGCCAAGATCCAGGGACAGGGACCTACAATGAGCAGTTCTTC. Translation: CASSQDPGTGTYNEQFF.

The chain uses TRBV4-1 and TRBJ1-1; D not certain. This CDR3 is 15 amino acids long. Germline values: CDR1 MGHRA, CDR2 YSYEKL. Trimming pared 0 bases from V and 2 bases from J, leaving 10 bases between. The CDR3 DNA sequence: TGCGCCAGCAGCCAAGATCACCCGGAAAACACTGAAGCTTTCTTT. Protein: CASSQDHPENTEAFF.

The CDR3 nucleotides are TGCGCCAGCAGCTTGAGAGGGGAGAACACTGAAGCTTTCTTT. Encoded protein: CASSLRGENTEAFF. The gene calls are TRBV5-1 and TRBJ1-1, with D tentatively TRBD1 (5 bases). The CDR3 is 14 residues long. Deletions cut 1 base from V and 1 base from J, with 8 bases between. Germline-derived CDR1 and CDR2 are SGHRS and YFSETQ.

V usage is TRBV19 and J usage is TRBJ1-1; the D is unclear. The germline gives CDR1 LNHDA, CDR2 SQIVND (reference sequence). V lost 1 base and J lost 1, with 7 bases in between. The CDR3 sequence is 14 residues long. The CDR3 region is CASSIGGRNTEAFF. DNA of the CDR3: TGTGCCAGTAGTATAGGCGGGAGGAACACTGAAGCTTTCTTT.

The V and J genes are TRBV11-2 and TRBJ2-3; D possibly matches TRBD1 or TRBD2 (5 bases each). This CDR3 contains 12 residues. Trimming took off 5 bases at V and 6 bases at J, with 9 bases between the two ends. Germline values: CDR1 SGHAT, CDR2 FQNNGV. Written as DNA, the CDR3 is TGTGCCAGCAGCCACGGGGCTGATACGCAGTATTTT. It codes for CASSHGADTQYF.

This clone has just one count. The gene calls are TRBV4-1 and TRBJ1-2; 9 nucleotides align to TRBD1. This CDR3 contains 15 residues. Per germline, CDR1 MGHRA and CDR2 YSYEKL. V dropped 1 base and J dropped 3; count of bases not matched to a gene: 3. CDR3 amino acids: CASSQVGQGDYGYTF. The CDR3 nucleotides read TGCGCCAGCAGCCAAGTGGGACAGGGAGACTATGGCTACACCTTC.

This clone showed up just once. The gene calls are TRBV19 and TRBJ1-5; D is uncertain. With 6 bases removed from V and 0 bases from J, the gap between germline ends came to 12 bases. CDR3 size: 15 residues. Germline lookup yields CDR1 LNHDA and CDR2 SQIVND (reference sequence). The CDR3 protein is CASRPAADSNQPQHF. CDR3 DNA: TGTGCCAGTAGACCAGCGGCGGATAGCAATCAGCCCCAGCATTTT.

The rearrangement joins TRBV7-9 to TRBJ2-2, with TRBD1 identical over 8 bases. The CDR3 is 16 amino acids. Germline CDR1 SEHNR, CDR2 FQNEAQ (reference sequence). The V gene end was trimmed by 3 bases and the J gene end by 2 bases; junction bases not matched to a gene: 5. The CDR3 here is CASSLRGQENTGELFF. CDR3 DNA sequence: TGTGCCAGCAGCTTGAGGGGACAGGAAAACACCGGGGAGCTGTTTTTT.